This T cell receptor beta chain was found in a study of T cell responses to AZD1222 COVID-19 vaccine. Study overall: It was second doses at about 4 or about 12 weeks that were pooled.

Germline V gives CDR1 MNHEY, CDR2 SMNVEV (reference sequence). V was pared by 4 bases and J by 9 bases, with 28 bases between. This CDR3 has 17 residues. Study-wide results and caveats: Spike-specific TCR breadth and depth went up after people got two AZD1222 doses.

With regard to this clone: What it recognizes is unknown.

Profiled with immunoSEQ multiplex PCR; TCRdb holds only in-frame clones, not every one. The sample yields approximately 150,000 clones, roughly 90% seen once. The specimen comprised peripheral blood, sampled on day 0 of AZD1222 vaccination. The origin of this receptor is an adult in good health. V and J are TRBV27 and TRBJ2-7; D may correspond to TRBD1 or TRBD2 (7 bases each). DNA for the CDR3: TGTGCCAGCAGTTCTCTCCAGGGGGGGAGAGGGCTACGAGCGCAGTACTTC. As protein: CASSSLQGGRGLRAQYF.